This is a list of T cell receptor beta chains from one sample in a study of blood T cell repertoires in COVID-19. Sequencing used immunoSEQ multiplex PCR; TCRdb keeps in-frame clones, though not all of them. The sample lists more than 350,000 clones, around nine tenths occurring once. Sequencing was carried out using PBMCs or T cells enriched from blood (not recorded which). Receptors originate from a woman aged 45-65 years who had recovered from COVID-19. CDR3s include the opening cysteine and the closing phenylalanine or tryptophan. D genes are given only for firm matches. Only some rows state a clone size, as once, few, many or a class for expanded clones.

>TRBJ1-2|TRBV3-1/TRBV3-2|-|-|14
TGTGCCAGCAGCCAAGTCCCTTCGGACTATGGCTACACCTTC
CASSQVPSDYGYTF
>TRBJ1-5|TRBV24-1|few|TRBD1|16
TGTGCCACCAGTGACGGGAGACTCGACAGGGATCAGCCCCAGCATTTT
CATSDGRLDRDQPQHF
>TRBJ1-4|TRBV2|-|-|18
TGTGCCAGCAGTGATAGATTCTTATTCGGTGGGGCCATTGAAAAACTGTTTTTT
CASSDRFLFGGAIEKLFF
>TRBJ2-7|TRBV29-1|-|-|12
TGCAGCGTTGTAGGGGACAACTACGAGCAGTACTTC
CSVVGDNYEQYF
>TRBJ1-2|TRBV5-6|-|-|14
TGTGCCAGCAGCCCACAAGGGGTGAACTATGGCTACACCTTC
CASSPQGVNYGYTF
>TRBJ1-1|TRBV30|-|-|11
TGTGCCTGGAACGGCGAACAGGAAGCTTTCTTT
CAWNGEQEAFF
>TRBJ1-1|TRBV4-3|-|-|15
TGCGCCAGCAGCCAAGGAAATCTAGTGGGCACTGAAGCTTTCTTT
CASSQGNLVGTEAFF
>TRBJ1-4|TRBV27|-|TRBD1|13
TGTGCCAGCGGGGACAGGGGGTTTGAAAAACTGTTTTTT
CASGDRGFEKLFF
>TRBJ1-1|TRBV4-3|-|-|14
TGCGCCAGCAGCCAACGTGGGGCGGCCACTGAAGCTTTCTTT
CASSQRGAATEAFF
>TRBJ1-1|TRBV27|-|-|14
TGTGCCAGCAGTTCGGAGGGAACGAACACTGAAGCTTTCTTT
CASSSEGTNTEAFF
>TRBJ2-1|TRBV7-9|-|-|12
TGTGCCAGCAGCTTTTTCGAGCATGAGCAGTTCTTC
CASSFFEHEQFF
>TRBJ2-2|TRBV5-5|-|TRBD2|16
TGTGCCAGCAGCCGAAACCTAGCGGGGGGTACCGGGGAGCTGTTTTTT
CASSRNLAGGTGELFF
>TRBJ1-5|TRBV7-8|-|TRBD1|14
TGTGCCAGCAGCTTGGACAGGAGCAATCAGCCCCAGCATTTT
CASSLDRSNQPQHF
>TRBJ1-5|TRBV2|-|-|13
TGTGCCAGCAGTGAACCAATGAATCAGCCCCAGCATTTT
CASSEPMNQPQHF
>TRBJ1-4|TRBV7-9|-|-|16
TGTGCCAGCAGCTCCGAGTGGGGGGTCGCTAATGAAAAACTGTTTTTT
CASSSEWGVANEKLFF
>TRBJ1-4|TRBV4-1|few|-|14
TGCGCCAGCAGCCAGGGGGGTGCGGTTGAAAAACTGTTTTTT
CASSQGGAVEKLFF
>TRBJ1-1|TRBV12-2|-|-|14
TGTGCAAGTCGCTTAGACGGACAAAACACTGAAGCTTTCTTT
CASRLDGQNTEAFF
>TRBJ1-1|TRBV4-3|-|-|17
TGCGCCAGCAGCCAAGAATTAGAAGTAGATTATAACACTGAAGCTTTCTTT
CASSQELEVDYNTEAFF
>TRBJ1-2|TRBV29-1|-|-|12
TGCAGCGTCATCACAGGGACCTATGGCTACACCTTC
CSVITGTYGYTF
>TRBJ1-2|TRBV20-1|-|-|11
TGCAGTGCCCCCCGGGGCTATGGCTACACCTTC
CSAPRGYGYTF
>TRBJ1-5|TRBV19|-|TRBD1|15
TGTGCCAGTAGTACCGGGACAGAAATCAATCAGCCCCAGCATTTT
CASSTGTEINQPQHF
>TRBJ2-2|TRBV9|-|-|16
TGTGCCAGCAGCGCCCAGGGCAGGCCTCTCCCCGGGGAGCTGTTTTTT
CASSAQGRPLPGELFF
>TRBJ1-2|TRBV7-8|-|TRBD1|15
TGTGCCAGCAGCCCGAGACAGGGCGGACGCTATGGCTACACCTTC
CASSPRQGGRYGYTF
>TRBJ2-5|TRBV25-1|-|-|16
TGTGCCAGCAGTGAGGATCAAGGGGAACTACAAGAGACCCAGTACTTC
CASSEDQGELQETQYF
>TRBJ1-4|TRBV7-9|-|TRBD1|14
TGTGCCAGCAGCCCCGGGACAGGGTATGAAAAACTGTTTTTT
CASSPGTGYEKLFF
>TRBJ2-1|TRBV7-3|-|TRBD2|19
TGTGCCAGCAGCCCCCGACTGGGGACTAGCGGGGGGATATACAATGAGCAGTTCTTC
CASSPRLGTSGGIYNEQFF
>TRBJ1-2|TRBV7-9|-|TRBD1|13
TGTGCCAGCAGCGGGACAGGGTCCTATGGCTACACCTTC
CASSGTGSYGYTF
>TRBJ2-2|TRBV27|-|TRBD2|14
TGTGCCAGCAGCCCGGGGGGGGTCGCCGGGGAGCTGTTTTTT
CASSPGGVAGELFF